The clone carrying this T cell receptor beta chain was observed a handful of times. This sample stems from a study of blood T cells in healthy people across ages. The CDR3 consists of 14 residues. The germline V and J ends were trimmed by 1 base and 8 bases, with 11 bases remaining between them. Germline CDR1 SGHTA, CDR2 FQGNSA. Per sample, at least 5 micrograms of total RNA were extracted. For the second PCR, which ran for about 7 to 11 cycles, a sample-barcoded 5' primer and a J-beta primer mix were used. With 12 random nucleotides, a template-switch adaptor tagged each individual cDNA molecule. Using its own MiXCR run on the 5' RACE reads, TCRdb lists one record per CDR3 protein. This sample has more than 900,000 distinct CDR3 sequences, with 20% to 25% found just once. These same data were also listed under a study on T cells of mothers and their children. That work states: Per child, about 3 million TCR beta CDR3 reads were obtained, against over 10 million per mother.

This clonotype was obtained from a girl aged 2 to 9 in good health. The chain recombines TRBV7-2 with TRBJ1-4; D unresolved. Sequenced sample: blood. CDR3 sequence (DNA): TGTGCCAGCAGCTTAGAACCAAAACGGGAAAAACTGTTTTTT. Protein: CASSLEPKREKLFF.